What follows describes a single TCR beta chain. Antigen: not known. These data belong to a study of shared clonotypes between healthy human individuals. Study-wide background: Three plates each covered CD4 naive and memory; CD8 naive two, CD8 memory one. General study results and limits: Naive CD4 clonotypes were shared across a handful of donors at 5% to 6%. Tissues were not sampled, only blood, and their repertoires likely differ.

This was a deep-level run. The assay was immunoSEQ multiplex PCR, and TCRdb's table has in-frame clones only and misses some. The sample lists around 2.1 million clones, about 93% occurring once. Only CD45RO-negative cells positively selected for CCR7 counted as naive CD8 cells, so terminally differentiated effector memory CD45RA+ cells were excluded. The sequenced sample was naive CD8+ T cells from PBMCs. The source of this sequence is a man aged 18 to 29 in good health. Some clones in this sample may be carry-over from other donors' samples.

The CDR3 sequence: CASSRSESYEQYF. As DNA, the CDR3 is TGTGCCAGCAGTCGGAGCGAGTCCTACGAGCAGTACTTC. The chain combines TRBV9 with TRBJ2-7; D is undetermined. Germline CDR1 SGDLS, CDR2 YYNGEE. V was cut by 5 bases and J by 1 base, with 10 bases left in between. This CDR3 has 13 residues.